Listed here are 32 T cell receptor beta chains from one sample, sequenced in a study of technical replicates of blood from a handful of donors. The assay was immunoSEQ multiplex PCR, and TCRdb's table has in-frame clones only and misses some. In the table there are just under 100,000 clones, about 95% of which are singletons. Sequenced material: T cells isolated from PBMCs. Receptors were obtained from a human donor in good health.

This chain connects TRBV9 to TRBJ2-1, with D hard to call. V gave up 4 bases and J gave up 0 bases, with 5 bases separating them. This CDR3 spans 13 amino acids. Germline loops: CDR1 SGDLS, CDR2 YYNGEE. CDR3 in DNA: TGTGCCAGCAGCACGGGCTCCTACAATGAGCAGTTCTTC. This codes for CASSTGSYNEQFF.

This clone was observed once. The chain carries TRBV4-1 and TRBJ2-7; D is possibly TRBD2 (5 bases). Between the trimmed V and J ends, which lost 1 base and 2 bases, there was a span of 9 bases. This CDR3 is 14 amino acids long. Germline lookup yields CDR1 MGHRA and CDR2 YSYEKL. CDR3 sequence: CASSQGLTTYEQYF. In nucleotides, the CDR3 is TGCGCCAGCAGCCAAGGCTTGACTACCTACGAGCAGTACTTC.

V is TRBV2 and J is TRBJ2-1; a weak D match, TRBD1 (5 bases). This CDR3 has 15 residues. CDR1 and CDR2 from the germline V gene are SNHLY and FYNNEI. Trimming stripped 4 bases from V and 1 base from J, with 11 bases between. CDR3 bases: TGTGCCAGCAGTGGACGACAGCCTTCCTACAATGAGCAGTTCTTC. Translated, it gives CASSGRQPSYNEQFF.

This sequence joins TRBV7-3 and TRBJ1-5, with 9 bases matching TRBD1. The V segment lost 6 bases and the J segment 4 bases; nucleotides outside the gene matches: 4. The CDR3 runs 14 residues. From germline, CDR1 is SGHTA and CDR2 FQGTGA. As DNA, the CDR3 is TGTGCCAGCAGGTTCGGGACAGGGAATCAGCCCCAGCATTTT. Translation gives CASRFGTGNQPQHF. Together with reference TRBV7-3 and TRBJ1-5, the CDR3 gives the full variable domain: GAGVSQTPSNKVTEKGKYVELRCDPISGHTALYWYRQSLGQGPEFLIYFQGTGAADDSGLPNDRFFAVRPEGSVSTLKIQRTERGDSAVYLCASRFGTGNQPQHFGDGTRLSIL.

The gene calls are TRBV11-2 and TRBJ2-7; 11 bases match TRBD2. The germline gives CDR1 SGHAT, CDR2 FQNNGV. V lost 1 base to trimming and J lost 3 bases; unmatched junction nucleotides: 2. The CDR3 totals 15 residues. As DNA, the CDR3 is TGTGCCAGCAGCTTAGCACTAGCGGGAGACTACGAGCAGTACTTC. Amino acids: CASSLALAGDYEQYF.

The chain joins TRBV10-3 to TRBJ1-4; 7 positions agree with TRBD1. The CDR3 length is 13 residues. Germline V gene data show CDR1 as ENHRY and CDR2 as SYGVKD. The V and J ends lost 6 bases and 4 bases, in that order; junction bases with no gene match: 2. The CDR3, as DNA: TGTGCCATCAGCGGGACAGTTAATGAAAAACTGTTTTTT. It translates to CAISGTVNEKLFF.

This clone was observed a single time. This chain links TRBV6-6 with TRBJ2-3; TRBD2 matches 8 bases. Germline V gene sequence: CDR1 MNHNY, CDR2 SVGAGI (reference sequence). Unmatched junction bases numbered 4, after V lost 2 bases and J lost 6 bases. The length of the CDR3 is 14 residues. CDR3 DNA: TGTGCCAGCAGTTACATTAGCGGGGTGGATACGCAGTATTTT. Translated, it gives CASSYISGVDTQYF.

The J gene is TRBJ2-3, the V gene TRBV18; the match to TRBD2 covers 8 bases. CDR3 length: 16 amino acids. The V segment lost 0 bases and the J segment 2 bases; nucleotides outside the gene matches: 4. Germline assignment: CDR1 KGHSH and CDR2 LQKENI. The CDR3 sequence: CASSPPSGVHTDTQYF. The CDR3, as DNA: TGTGCCAGCTCACCACCTAGCGGGGTCCACACAGATACGCAGTATTTT.

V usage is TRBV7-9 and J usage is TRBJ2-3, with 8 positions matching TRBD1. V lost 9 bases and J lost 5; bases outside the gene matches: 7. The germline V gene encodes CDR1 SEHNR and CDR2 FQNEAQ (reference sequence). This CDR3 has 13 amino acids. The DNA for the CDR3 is TGTGCCAGTGCGACAGGGGCGGGAGATACGCAGTATTTT. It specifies CASATGAGDTQYF.

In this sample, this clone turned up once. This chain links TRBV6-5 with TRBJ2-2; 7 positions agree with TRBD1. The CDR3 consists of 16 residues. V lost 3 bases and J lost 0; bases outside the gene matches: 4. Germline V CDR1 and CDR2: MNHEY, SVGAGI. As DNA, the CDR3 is TGTGCCAGCAGTTATTTAACAGGGGCGAACACCGGGGAGCTGTTTTTT. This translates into CASSYLTGANTGELFF.

The CDR3 DNA reads TGTGCCAGCTCACCCTCAGGGAGGGCGGAGACCCAGTACTTC. It translates to CASSPSGRAETQYF. The chain has TRBV18 and TRBJ2-5; TRBD2 agrees at 7 bases. With V trimmed by 3 bases and J by 5 bases, 6 bases remained unmatched. CDR3 length: 14 amino acids. CDR1 KGHSH and CDR2 LQKENI come from the germline V gene.

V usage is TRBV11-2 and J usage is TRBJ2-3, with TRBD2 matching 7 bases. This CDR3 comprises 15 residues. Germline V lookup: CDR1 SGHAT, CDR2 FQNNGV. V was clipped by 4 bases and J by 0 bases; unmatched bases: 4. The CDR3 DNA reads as TGTGCCAGCAGCTCGAGCGGGGAAAGCACAGATACGCAGTATTTT. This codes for CASSSSGESTDTQYF. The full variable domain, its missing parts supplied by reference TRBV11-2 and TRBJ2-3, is EAGVAQSPRYKIIEKRQSVAFWCNPISGHATLYWYQQILGQGPKLLIQFQNNGVVDDSQLPKDRFSAERLKGVDSTLKIQPAKLEDSAVYLCASSSSGESTDTQYFGPGTRLTVL.

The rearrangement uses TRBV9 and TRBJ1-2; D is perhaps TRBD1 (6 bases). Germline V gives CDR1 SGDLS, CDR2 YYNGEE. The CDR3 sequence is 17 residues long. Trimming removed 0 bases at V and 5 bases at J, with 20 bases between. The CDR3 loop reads CASSVGYLGTPSYGYTF. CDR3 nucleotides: TGTGCCAGCAGCGTAGGATACCTGGGGACACCCTCATATGGCTACACCTTC.

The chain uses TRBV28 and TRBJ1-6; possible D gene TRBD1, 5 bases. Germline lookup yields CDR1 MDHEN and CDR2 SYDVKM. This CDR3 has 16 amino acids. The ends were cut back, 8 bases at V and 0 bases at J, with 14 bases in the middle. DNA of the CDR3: TGTGCCAGCCGCGAGCAGGGAAGCTCCTATAATTCACCCCTCCACTTT. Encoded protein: CASREQGSSYNSPLHF.

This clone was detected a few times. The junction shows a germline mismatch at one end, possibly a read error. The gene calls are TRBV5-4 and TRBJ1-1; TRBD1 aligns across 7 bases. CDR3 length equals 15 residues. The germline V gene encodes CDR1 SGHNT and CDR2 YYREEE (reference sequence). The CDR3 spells CASSLETGMKTEAFF. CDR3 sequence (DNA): TGTGCCAGCAGTCTTGAGACAGGGATGAAGACTGAAGCTTTCTTT.

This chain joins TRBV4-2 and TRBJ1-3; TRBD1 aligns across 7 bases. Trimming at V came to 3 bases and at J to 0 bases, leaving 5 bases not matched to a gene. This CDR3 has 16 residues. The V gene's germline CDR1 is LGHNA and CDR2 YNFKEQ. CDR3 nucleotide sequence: TGTGCCAGCAGCCAGGGGGACAGCTTCTCTGGAAACACCATATATTTT. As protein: CASSQGDSFSGNTIYF.

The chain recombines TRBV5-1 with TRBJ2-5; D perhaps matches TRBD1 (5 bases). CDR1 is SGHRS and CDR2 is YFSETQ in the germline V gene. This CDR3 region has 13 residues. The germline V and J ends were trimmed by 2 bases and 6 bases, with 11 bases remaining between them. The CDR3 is CASSFEGEKTQYF. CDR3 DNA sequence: TGCGCCAGCAGCTTCGAAGGGGAAAAGACCCAGTACTTC.

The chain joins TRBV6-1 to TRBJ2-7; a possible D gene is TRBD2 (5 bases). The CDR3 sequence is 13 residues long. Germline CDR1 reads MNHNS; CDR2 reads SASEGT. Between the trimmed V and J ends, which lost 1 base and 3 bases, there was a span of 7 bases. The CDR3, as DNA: TGTGCCAGCAGTGAAGTACGGGGCTACGAGCAGTACTTC. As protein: CASSEVRGYEQYF.

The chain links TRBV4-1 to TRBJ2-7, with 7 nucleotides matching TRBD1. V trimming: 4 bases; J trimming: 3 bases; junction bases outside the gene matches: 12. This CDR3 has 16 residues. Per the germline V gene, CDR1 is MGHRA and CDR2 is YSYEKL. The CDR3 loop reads CASSPDGTAAFYEQYF. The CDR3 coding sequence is TGCGCCAGCAGCCCAGACGGGACAGCCGCATTCTACGAGCAGTACTTC.

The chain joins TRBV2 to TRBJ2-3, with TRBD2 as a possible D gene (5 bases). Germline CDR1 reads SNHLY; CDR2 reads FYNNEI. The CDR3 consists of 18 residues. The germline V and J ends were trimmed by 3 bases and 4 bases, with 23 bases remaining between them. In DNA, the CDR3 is TGTGCCAGCAGTGACCCGGTCCCTAGCACCCGCGGGTCAGATACGCAGTATTTT. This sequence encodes CASSDPVPSTRGSDTQYF.

CDR3 DNA: TGTGCCATCACCCGGGACTTCCAGAATGGGGAGCAGTTCTTC. This codes for CAITRDFQNGEQFF. The chain is built from TRBV2 and TRBJ2-1, with D possibly being TRBD2 (6 bases). Germline CDR1 is SNHLY and CDR2 is FYNNEI. The CDR3 totals 14 residues. Trimming cost V 10 bases and J 10 bases, with 23 bases left between them.

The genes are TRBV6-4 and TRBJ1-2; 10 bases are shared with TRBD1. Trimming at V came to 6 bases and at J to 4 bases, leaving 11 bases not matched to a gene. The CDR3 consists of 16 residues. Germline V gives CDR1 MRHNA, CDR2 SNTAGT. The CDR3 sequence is CASSSAGQGGGYGYTF. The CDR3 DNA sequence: TGTGCCAGCAGCTCCGCCGGACAGGGGGGCGGCTATGGCTACACCTTC.

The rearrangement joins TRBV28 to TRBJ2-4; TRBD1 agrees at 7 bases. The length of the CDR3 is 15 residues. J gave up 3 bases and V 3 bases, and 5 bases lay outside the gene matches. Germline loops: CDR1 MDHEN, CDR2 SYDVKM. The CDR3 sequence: CASSFLRQGKNIQYF. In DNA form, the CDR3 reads TGTGCCAGCAGTTTCCTTCGACAGGGCAAAAACATTCAGTACTTC.

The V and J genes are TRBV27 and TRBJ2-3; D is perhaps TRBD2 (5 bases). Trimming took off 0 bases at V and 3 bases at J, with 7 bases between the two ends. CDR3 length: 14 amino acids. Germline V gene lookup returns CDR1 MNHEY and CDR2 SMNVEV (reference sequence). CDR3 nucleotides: TGTGCCAGCAGTTTATCTACGGGAACAGATACGCAGTATTTT. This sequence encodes CASSLSTGTDTQYF.

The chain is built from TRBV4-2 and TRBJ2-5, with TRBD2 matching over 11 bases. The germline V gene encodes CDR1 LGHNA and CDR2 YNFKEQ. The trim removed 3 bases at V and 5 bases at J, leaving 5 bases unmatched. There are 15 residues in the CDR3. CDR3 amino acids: CASSHRTSGSETQYF. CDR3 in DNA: TGTGCCAGCAGCCATCGGACTAGCGGGTCCGAGACCCAGTACTTC.

This chain's CDR3 is CAWREDRGQDGYTF. The CDR3 bases are TGTGCCTGGAGGGAAGACAGGGGGCAAGATGGCTACACCTTC. The chain uses TRBV30 and TRBJ1-2, with TRBD1 identical over 10 bases. J lost 6 bases, V lost 3 bases, and 7 bases had no gene match. CDR1 and CDR2 from the germline V gene are GTSNPN and SVGIG (reference sequence). There are 14 residues in the CDR3.

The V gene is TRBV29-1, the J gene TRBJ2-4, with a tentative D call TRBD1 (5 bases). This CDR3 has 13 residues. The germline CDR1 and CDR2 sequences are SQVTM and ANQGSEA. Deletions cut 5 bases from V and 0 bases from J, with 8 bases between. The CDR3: CSVLQVAKNIQYF. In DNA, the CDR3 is TGCAGCGTTCTACAGGTAGCCAAAAACATTCAGTACTTC. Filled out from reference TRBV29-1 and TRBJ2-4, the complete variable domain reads SAVISQKPSRDICQRGTSLTIQCQVDSQVTMMFWYRQQPGQSLTLIATANQGSEATYESGFVIDKFPISRPNLTFSTLTVSNMSPEDSSIYLCSVLQVAKNIQYFGAGTRLSVL.

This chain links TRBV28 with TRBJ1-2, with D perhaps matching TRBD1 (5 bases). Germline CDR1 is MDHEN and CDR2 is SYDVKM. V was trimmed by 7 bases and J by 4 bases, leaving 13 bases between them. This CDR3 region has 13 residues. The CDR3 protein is CASIGGDLYGYTF. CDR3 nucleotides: TGTGCCAGCATCGGGGGGGACCTCTATGGCTACACCTTC.

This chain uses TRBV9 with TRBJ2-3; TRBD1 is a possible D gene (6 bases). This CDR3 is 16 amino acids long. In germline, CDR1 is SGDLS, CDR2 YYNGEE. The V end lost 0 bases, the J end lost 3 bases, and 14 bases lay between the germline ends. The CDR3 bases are TGTGCCAGCAGCGTAGGGGAAGGGGGATTAACAGATACGCAGTATTTT. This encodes CASSVGEGGLTDTQYF.

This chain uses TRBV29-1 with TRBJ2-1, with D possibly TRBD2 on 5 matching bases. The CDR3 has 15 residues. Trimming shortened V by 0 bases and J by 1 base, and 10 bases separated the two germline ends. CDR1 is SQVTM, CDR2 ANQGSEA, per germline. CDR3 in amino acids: CSVEEGVGSYNEQFF. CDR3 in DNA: TGCAGCGTTGAAGAGGGAGTTGGGTCCTACAATGAGCAGTTCTTC.

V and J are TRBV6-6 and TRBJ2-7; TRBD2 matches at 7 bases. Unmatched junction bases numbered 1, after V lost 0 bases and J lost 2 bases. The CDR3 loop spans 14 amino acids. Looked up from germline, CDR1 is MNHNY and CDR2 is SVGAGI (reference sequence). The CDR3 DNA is TGTGCCAGCAGTTACTCTGGACTAGCCTACGAGCAGTACTTC. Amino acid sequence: CASSYSGLAYEQYF.

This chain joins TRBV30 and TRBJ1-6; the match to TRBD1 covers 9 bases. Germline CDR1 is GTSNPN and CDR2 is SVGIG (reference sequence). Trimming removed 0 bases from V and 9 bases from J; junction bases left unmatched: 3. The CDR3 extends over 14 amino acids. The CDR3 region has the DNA TGTGCCTGGAGTGTACAGGGGGCGAGTTCACCCCTCCACTTT. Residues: CAWSVQGASSPLHF.